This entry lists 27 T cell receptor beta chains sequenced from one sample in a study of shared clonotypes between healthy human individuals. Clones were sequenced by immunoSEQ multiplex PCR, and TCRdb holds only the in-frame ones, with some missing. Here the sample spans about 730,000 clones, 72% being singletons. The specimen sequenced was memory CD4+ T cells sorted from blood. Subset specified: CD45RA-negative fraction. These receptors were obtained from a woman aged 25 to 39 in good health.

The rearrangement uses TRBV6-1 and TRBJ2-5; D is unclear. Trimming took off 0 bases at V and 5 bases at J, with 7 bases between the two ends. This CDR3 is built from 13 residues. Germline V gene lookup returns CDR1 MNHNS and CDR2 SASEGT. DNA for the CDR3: TGTGCCAGCAGTGAAGCCTTGGGGGAGACCCAGTACTTC. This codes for CASSEALGETQYF.

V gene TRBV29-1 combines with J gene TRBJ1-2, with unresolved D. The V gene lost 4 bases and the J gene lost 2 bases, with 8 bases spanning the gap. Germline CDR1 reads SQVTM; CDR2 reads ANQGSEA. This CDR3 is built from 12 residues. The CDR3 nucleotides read TGCAGCGTTGCGGGAATGAACTATGGCTACACCTTC. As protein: CSVAGMNYGYTF.

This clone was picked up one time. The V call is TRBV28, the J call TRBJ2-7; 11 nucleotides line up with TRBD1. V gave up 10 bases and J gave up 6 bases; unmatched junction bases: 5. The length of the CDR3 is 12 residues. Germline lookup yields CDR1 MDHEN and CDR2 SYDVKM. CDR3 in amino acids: CATRDRGIEQYF. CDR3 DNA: TGTGCCACCCGGGACAGGGGGATCGAGCAGTACTTC. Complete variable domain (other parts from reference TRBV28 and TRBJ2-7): DVKVTQSSRYLVKRTGEKVFLECVQDMDHENMFWYRQDPGLGLRLIYFSYDVKMKEKGDIPEGYSVSREKKERFSLILESASTNQTSMYLCATRDRGIEQYFGPGTRLTVT.

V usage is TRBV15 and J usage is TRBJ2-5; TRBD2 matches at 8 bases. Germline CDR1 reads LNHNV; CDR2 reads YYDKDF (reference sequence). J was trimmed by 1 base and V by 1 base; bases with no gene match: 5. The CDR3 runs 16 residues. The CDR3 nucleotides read TGTGCCACCAGCAGAGGTATCGGGACTAGCCAAGAGACCCAGTACTTC. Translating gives CATSRGIGTSQETQYF.

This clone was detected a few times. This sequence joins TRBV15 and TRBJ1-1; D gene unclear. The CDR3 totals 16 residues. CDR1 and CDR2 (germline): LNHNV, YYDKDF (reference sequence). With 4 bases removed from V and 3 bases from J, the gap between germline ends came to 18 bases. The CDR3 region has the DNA TGTGCCACCAGCATTGGACTTTTTGGTTCGGACACTGAAGCTTTCTTT. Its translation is CATSIGLFGSDTEAFF.

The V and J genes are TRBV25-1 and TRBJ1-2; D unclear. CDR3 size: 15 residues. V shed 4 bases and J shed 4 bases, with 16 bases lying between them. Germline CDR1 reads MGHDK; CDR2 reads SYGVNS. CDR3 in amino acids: CASSGMGDTTYGYTF. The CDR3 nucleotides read TGTGCCAGCAGTGGAATGGGAGACACCACCTATGGCTACACCTTC.

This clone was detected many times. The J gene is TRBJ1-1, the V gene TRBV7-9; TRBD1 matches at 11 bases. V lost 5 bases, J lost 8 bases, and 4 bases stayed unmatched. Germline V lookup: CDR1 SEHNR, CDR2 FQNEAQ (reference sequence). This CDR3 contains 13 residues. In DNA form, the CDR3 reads TGTGCCAGCAGCCGCGGACAGGGGGCAGAAGCTTTCTTT. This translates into CASSRGQGAEAFF.

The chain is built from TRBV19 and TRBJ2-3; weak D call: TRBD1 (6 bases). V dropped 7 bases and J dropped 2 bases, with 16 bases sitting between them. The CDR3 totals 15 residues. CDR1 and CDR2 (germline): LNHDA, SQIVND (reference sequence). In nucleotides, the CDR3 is TGTGCCAGTACTCACAGGGCCTTTCCCACAGATACGCAGTATTTT. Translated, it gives CASTHRAFPTDTQYF.

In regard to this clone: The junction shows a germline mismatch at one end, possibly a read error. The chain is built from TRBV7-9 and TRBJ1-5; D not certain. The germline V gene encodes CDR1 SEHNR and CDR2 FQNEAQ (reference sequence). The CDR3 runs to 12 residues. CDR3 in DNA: TGCGCCAGCAGCCAACCCAATCAGCCCCAGCATTTT. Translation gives CASSQPNQPQHF.

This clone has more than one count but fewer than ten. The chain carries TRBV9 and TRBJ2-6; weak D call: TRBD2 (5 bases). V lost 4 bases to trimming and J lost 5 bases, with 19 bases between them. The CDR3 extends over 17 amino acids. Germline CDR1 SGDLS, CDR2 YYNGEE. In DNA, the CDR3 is TGTGCCAGCAGCCAGCCCCGAATTAGCGTCCGGGCCAACGTCCTGACTTTC. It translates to CASSQPRISVRANVLTF.

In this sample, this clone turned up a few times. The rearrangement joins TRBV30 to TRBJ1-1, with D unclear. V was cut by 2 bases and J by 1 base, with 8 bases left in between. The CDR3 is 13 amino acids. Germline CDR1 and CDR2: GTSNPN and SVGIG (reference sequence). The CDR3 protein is CAWSLDSNTEAFF. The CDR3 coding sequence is TGTGCCTGGAGTCTTGATTCGAACACTGAAGCTTTCTTT. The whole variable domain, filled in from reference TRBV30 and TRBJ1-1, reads SQTIHQWPATLVQPVGSPLSLECTVEGTSNPNLYWYRQAAGRGLQLLFYSVGIGQISSEVPQNLSASRPQDRQFILSSKKLLLSDSGFYLCAWSLDSNTEAFFGQGTRLTVV.

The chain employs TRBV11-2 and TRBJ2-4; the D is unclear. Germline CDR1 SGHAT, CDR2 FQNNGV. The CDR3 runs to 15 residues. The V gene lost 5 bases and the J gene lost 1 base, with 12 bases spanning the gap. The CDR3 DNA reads TGTGCCAGCAGCCAATCATATATGGCCAAAAACATTCAGTACTTC. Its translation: CASSQSYMAKNIQYF.

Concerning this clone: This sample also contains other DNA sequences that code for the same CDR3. The CDR3 region is CASSVGQGDEKLFF. The CDR3 DNA follows: TGTGCCAGCAGTGTGGGACAGGGTGATGAAAAACTGTTTTTT. The chain joins TRBV2 to TRBJ1-4; 9 nucleotides line up with TRBD1. V lost 4 bases and J lost 6; bases outside the gene matches: 3. This CDR3 comprises 14 residues. Germline CDR1 and CDR2: SNHLY and FYNNEI.

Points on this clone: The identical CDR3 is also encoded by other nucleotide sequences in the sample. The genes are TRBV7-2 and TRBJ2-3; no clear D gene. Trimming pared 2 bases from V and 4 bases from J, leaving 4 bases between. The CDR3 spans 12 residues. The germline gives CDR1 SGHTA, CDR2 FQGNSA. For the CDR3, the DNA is TGTGCCAGCAGCTTATACCCAGATACGCAGTATTTT. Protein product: CASSLYPDTQYF.

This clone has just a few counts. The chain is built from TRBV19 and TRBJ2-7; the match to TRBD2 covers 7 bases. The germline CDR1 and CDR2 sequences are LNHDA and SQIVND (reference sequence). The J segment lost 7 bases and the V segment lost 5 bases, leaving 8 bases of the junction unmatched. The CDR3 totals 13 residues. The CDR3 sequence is CASSVGTMGEQYF. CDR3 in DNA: TGTGCCAGTAGTGTCGGGACTATGGGAGAGCAGTACTTC.

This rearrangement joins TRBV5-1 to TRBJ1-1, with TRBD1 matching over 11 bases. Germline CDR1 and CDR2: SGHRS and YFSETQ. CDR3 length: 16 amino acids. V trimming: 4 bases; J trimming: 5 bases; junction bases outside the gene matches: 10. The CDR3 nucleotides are TGCGCCAGCAGCCAGGACAGGGGGCTCCTTAATACTGAAGCTTTCTTT. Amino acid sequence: CASSQDRGLLNTEAFF.

Here the CDR3 DNA reads TGCGCCAGCAGCCAAGTATGGGGGTCTGGAAACACCATATATTTT. Protein product: CASSQVWGSGNTIYF. This sequence joins TRBV4-1 and TRBJ1-3; D might be TRBD1 (5 bases). This CDR3 is 15 amino acids long. Trimming shortened V by 1 base and J by 1 base, and 8 bases separated the two germline ends. Germline CDR1 reads MGHRA; CDR2 reads YSYEKL.

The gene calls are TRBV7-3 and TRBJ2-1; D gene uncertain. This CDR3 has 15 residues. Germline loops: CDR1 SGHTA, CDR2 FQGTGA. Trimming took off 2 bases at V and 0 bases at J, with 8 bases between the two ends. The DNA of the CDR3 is TGTGCCAGCAGCTTATACAGAAGCTCCTACAATGAGCAGTTCTTC. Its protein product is CASSLYRSSYNEQFF.

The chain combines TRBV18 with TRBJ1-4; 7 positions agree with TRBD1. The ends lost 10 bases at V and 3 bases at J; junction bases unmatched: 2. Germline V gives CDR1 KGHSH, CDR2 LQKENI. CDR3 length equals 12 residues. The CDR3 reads CATTGANEKLFF. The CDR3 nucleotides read TGTGCCACTACAGGGGCTAATGAAAAACTGTTTTTT.

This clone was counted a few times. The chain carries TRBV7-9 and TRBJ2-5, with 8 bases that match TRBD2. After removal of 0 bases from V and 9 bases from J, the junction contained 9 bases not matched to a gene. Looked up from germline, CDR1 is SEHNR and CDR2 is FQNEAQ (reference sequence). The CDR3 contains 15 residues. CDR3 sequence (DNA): TGTGCCAGCAGCTTAGCAGCAGGGACCGGGAGGGCCCAGTACTTC. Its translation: CASSLAAGTGRAQYF.

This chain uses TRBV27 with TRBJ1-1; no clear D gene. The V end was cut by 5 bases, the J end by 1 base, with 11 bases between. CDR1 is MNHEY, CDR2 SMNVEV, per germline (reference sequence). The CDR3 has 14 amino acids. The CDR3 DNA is TGTGCCAGCAGTGGAGAGAAAAGGAACACTGAAGCTTTCTTT. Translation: CASSGEKRNTEAFF.

CDR3 nucleotides: TGTGCCAGCAGCCGTGCGCGGGAGCTGTTTTTT. The encoded protein is CASSRARELFF. The chain uses TRBV7-9 and TRBJ2-2; D is ambiguous. CDR3 length equals 11 residues. The germline V gene encodes CDR1 SEHNR and CDR2 FQNEAQ (reference sequence). Deletions cut 5 bases from V and 9 bases from J, with 7 bases between.

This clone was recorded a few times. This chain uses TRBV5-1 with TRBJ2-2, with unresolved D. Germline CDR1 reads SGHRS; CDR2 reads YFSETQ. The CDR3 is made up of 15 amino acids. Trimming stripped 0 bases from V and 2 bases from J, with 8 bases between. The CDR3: CASSLEPGNTGELFF. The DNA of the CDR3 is TGCGCCAGCAGCTTGGAACCCGGAAACACCGGGGAGCTGTTTTTT. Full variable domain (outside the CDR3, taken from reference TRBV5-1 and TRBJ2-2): KAGVTQTPRYLIKTRGQQVTLSCSPISGHRSVSWYQQTPGQGLQFLFEYFSETQRNKGNFPGRFSGRQFSNSRSEMNVSTLELGDSALYLCASSLEPGNTGELFFGEGSRLTVL.

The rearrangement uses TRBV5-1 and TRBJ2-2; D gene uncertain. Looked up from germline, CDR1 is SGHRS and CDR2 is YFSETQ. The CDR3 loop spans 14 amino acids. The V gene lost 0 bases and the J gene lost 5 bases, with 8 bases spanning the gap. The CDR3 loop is CASSLDTWTGELFF. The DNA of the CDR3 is TGCGCCAGCAGCTTGGATACGTGGACCGGGGAGCTGTTTTTT.

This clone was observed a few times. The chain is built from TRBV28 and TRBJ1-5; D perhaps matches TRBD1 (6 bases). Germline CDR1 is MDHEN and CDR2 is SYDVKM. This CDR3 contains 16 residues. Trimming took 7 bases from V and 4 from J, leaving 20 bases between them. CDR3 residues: CASTTASGTRNQPQHF. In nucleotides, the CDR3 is TGTGCCAGCACCACAGCTTCCGGGACAAGAAATCAGCCCCAGCATTTT. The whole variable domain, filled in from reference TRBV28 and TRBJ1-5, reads DVKVTQSSRYLVKRTGEKVFLECVQDMDHENMFWYRQDPGLGLRLIYFSYDVKMKEKGDIPEGYSVSREKKERFSLILESASTNQTSMYLCASTTASGTRNQPQHFGDGTRLSIL.

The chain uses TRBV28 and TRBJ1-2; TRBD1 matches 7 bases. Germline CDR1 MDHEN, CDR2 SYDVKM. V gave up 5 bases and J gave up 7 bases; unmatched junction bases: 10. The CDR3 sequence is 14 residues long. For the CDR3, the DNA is TGTGCCAGCAGTGTTGAGACAGGGTTTAGTGGCTACACCTTC. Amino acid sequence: CASSVETGFSGYTF.

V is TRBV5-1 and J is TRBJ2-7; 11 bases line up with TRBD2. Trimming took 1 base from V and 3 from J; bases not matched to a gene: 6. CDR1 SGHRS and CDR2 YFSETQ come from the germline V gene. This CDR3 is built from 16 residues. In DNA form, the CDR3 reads TGCGCCAGCAGCTTGTTGGTAGCGGGAGGGAACTACGAGCAGTACTTC. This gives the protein CASSLLVAGGNYEQYF.